A selection of T cell receptor beta chains follows, all from one sample in a study of T-cell reconstitution after alpha-beta-depleted transplantation in children. TCRdb reprocessed the PCR reads via MiXCR and lists one record per CDR3 protein. Of about 300,000 distinct CDR3 sequences detected, roughly 9.1% appear once; the ten largest clones hold 7.5%. The source material was PBMCs, sampled before TCRalphabeta/CD19-depleted stem cell transplant. The receptor source for this set is a boy in the first two years of life with acute myeloid leukemia, due to receive a stem cell transplant. The CDR3 runs from the conserved cysteine through the conserved F or W. The D gene is left open where the match is weak. For some rows the clone size is stated as once, few or many, or as a class when expanded; others skip it.

>TRBJ2-1|many|TRBV15|-
TGTGCCACCAGCAGAGATTTCGGCTACAGGCCCGAGCAGTTCTTC
CATSRDFGYRPEQFF
>TRBJ2-5|many|TRBV10-3|-
TGTGCCATCAGTGACAGGGGCCAAGAGACCCAGTACTTC
CAISDRGQETQYF
>TRBJ1-3|many|TRBV27|-
TGTGCCAGCAGTTTAGACGGGAGGAACTCTGGAAACACCATATATTTT
CASSLDGRNSGNTIYF
>TRBJ2-7|-|TRBV5-1|-
TGCGCCAGCAGCCTAAGCTGGAAGAGCTCCTACGAGCAGTACTTC
CASSLSWKSSYEQYF
>TRBJ2-1|many|TRBV4-2|-
TGTGCCAGCAGCCCAGCATGGGTAGGGAACTCCTACAATGAGCAGTTCTTC
CASSPAWVGNSYNEQFF
>TRBJ2-4|many|TRBV5-1|-
TGCGCCAGCAGCTTGGCCAGGGAAAGGGGCATTCAGTACTTC
CASSLARERGIQYF
>TRBJ2-6|many|TRBV7-2|-
TGTGCCAGCACAAACCGGGGAGGGGGGTCGTTAGGTGCCAACGTCCTGACTTTC
CASTNRGGGSLGANVLTF
>TRBJ2-2|many|TRBV5-1|-
TGCGCCAGCAGCTTGGATTCGGACTTTGACACCGGGGAGCTGTTTTTT
CASSLDSDFDTGELFF
>TRBJ1-1|many|TRBV29-1|-
TGCAGCGTTAGTGGGGTGGCCATGAACACTGAAGCTTTCTTT
CSVSGVAMNTEAFF
>TRBJ1-2|many|TRBV12-3/TRBV12-4|-
TGTGCCAGCAGTTTTGTCAGAGCTAACTATGGCTACACCTTC
CASSFVRANYGYTF
>TRBJ2-4|many|TRBV19|-
TGTGCCAGTAGTATCGGGGGAGAGGGGGTAAAAAACATTCAGTACTTC
CASSIGGEGVKNIQYF
>TRBJ1-5|-|TRBV28|-
TGTGCCAGCAGTGCTTACTTCTTGAGGCCCGGGGCCAATCAGCCCCAGCATTTT
CASSAYFLRPGANQPQHF
>TRBJ2-1|many|TRBV24-1|TRBD2
TGTGCCACCAGTGATTTACGGGACTACTACAATGAGCAGTTCTTC
CATSDLRDYYNEQFF
>TRBJ2-3|many|TRBV20-1|TRBD1
TGCAGTGCAGGGGACAGGATGAGGAATACGCAGTATTTT
CSAGDRMRNTQYF
>TRBJ2-3|many|TRBV6-5|TRBD2
TGTGCCAGCAGTTACGGACTAGCGGGAGGGGGCACAGATACGCAGTATTTT
CASSYGLAGGGTDTQYF
>TRBJ2-3|many|TRBV20-1|TRBD1
TGCAGTCCGACAGGGGTCGGCACAGATACGCAGTATTTT
CSPTGVGTDTQYF
>TRBJ2-7|many|TRBV11-2|-
TGTGCCAGCAGCTTAGGGAATTACTACGAGCAGTACTTC
CASSLGNYYEQYF
>TRBJ2-1|once|TRBV29-1|TRBD1
TGCAGCGTTGAGGGCAGGGGGCTTGACAATGGGCAGTTCTTC
CSVEGRGLDNGQFF
>TRBJ2-2|many|TRBV5-1|TRBD2
TGCGCCAGCAGCTTGACGGGAGGGCTAGCCGGGGAGCTGTTTTTT
CASSLTGGLAGELFF
>TRBJ2-7|once|TRBV3-1|TRBD2
TGTGCCAGCAGCCATGGGACTAGCGGGGCCTACGAGCACTACTTC
CASSHGTSGAYEHYF
>TRBJ2-7|many|TRBV29-1|TRBD2
TGCAGCGTTGTGATAGCGGGAGCTGGTGAGCAGTACTTC
CSVVIAGAGEQYF
>TRBJ2-7|-|TRBV5-4|-
TGTGCCAGCAGCTTGGGGGAGTTACCCTACGAGCAGTACTTC
CASSLGELPYEQYF
>TRBJ2-6|many|TRBV29-1|-
TGCAGCGTTCTCCCCAGGGGGGGCGCTGGGGCCAACGTCCTGACTTTC
CSVLPRGGAGANVLTF
>TRBJ2-7|many|TRBV25-1|-
TGTGCCAGCAGCGGCGCGTACAGGGCCGAGCAGTACTTC
CASSGAYRAEQYF
>TRBJ2-3|-|TRBV20-1|TRBD2
TGCTGTGCTAGAGTCGGGACTAGCGGGAGTGCGGCAGATACGCAGTATTTT
CCARVGTSGSAADTQYF
>TRBJ1-1|many|TRBV25-1|-
TGTGCCAGCAGTGATAATCAGGGTATGAACACTGAAGCTTTCTTT
CASSDNQGMNTEAFF
>TRBJ2-2|-|TRBV12-3/TRBV12-4|-
TGTGCCAGCAGTTACCGGACGGTCTACACCGGGGAGCTGTTTTTT
CASSYRTVYTGELFF
>TRBJ2-1|many|TRBV10-3|TRBD2
TGTGCCATCAGTGAGTACGCGGGGGTTTACAATGAGCAGTTCTTC
CAISEYAGVYNEQFF
>TRBJ2-2|many|TRBV7-9|TRBD2
TGTGCCAGCCGACCTTCGGGACTAGCTAGGACCGGGGAGCTGTTTTTT
CASRPSGLARTGELFF
>TRBJ2-5|many|TRBV20-1|-
TGCAGTGCTAAGCGAGTCCCTACCGGACGCCAAGAGACCCAGTACTTC
CSAKRVPTGRQETQYF
>TRBJ2-7|many|TRBV7-9|-
TGTGCCAGCAGCTTCGGTTTTAGCTCCTACGAGCAGTACTTC
CASSFGFSSYEQYF
>TRBJ2-3|many|TRBV4-1|TRBD2
TGCGCCAGCAGCCAAGATGGTGCTAGCGGGCTCACGCAGTATTTT
CASSQDGASGLTQYF
>TRBJ1-2|-|TRBV7-8|TRBD1
TGTGCCAGCAGCTTCACACCGGGACAGGGGATCTATGGCTACACCTTC
CASSFTPGQGIYGYTF
>TRBJ2-5|many|TRBV29-1|-
TGCAGCGTTGAGGGTGGCTGGGAGACCCAGTACTTC
CSVEGGWETQYF
>TRBJ2-7|few|TRBV29-1|-
TGCAGCGTTGAAGGTGGGGAGGCTAGGCACGAGCAGTACTTC
CSVEGGEARHEQYF
>TRBJ1-3|many|TRBV25-1|TRBD1
TGTGCCAGCAGTAAGACAGGGGCACGAAACACCATATATTTT
CASSKTGARNTIYF
>TRBJ2-7|many|TRBV29-1|TRBD1
TGCAGCGTTACCCCCGGGACAGGGTCGGACGAGCAGTACTTC
CSVTPGTGSDEQYF
>TRBJ2-5|many|TRBV5-1|TRBD2
TGCGCCAGCGGGTTTAGCGGGAACAGGAAAGAGACCCAGTACTTC
CASGFSGNRKETQYF
>TRBJ1-5|many|TRBV29-1|TRBD1
TGCAGCGCGAGGATACAGGGGGAGAATGAGAGCAATCAGCCCCAGCATTTT
CSARIQGENESNQPQHF
>TRBJ2-3|few|TRBV12-3/TRBV12-4|-
TGTGCCAGCAGTTTAGACGACACTCCTAGCACAGATACGCAGTATTTT
CASSLDDTPSTDTQYF
>TRBJ2-7|few|TRBV28|-
TGTGCCAGCACCAACACAGCCTACGAGCAGTACTTC
CASTNTAYEQYF